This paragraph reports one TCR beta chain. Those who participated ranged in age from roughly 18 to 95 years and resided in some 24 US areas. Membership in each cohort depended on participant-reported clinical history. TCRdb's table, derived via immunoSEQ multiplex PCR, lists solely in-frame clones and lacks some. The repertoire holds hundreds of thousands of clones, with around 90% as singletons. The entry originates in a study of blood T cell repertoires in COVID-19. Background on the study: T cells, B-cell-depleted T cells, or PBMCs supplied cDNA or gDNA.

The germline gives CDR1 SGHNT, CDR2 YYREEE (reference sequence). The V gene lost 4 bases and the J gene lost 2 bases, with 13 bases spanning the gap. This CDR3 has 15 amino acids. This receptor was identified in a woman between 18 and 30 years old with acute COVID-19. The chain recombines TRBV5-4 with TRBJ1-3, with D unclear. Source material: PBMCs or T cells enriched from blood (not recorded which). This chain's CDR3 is CASSDWALTGNTIYF. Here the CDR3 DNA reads TGTGCCAGCAGCGATTGGGCTTTGACTGGAAACACCATATATTTT.